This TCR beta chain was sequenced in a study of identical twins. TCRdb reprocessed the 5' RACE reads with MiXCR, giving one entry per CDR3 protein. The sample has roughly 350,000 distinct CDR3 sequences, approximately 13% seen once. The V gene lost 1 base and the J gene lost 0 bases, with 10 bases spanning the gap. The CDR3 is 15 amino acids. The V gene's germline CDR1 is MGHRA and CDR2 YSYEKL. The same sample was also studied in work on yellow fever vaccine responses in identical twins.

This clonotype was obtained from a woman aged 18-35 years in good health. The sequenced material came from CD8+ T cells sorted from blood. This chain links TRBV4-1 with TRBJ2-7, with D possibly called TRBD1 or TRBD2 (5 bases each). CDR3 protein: CASSQVLRGSYEQYF. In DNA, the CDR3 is TGCGCCAGCAGCCAAGTTTTGAGGGGCTCCTACGAGCAGTACTTC.